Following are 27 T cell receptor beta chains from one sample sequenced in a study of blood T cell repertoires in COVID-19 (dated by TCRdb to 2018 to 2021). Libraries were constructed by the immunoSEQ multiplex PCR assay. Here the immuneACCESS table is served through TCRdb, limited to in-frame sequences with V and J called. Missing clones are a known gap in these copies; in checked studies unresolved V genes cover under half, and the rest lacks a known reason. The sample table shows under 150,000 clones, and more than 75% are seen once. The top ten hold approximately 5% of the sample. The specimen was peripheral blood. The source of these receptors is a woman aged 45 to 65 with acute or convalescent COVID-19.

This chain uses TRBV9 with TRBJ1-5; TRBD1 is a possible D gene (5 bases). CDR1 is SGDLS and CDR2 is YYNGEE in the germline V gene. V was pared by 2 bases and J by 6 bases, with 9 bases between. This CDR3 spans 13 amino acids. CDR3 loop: CASSVGGVQPQHF. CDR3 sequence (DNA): TGTGCCAGCAGCGTCGGAGGGGTTCAGCCCCAGCATTTT.

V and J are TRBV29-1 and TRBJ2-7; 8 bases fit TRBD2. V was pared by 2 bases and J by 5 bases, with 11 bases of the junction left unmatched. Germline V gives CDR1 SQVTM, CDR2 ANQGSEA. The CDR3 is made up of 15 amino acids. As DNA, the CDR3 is TGCAGCGTTGAAAAGACGGGGGGGGCTAGGGACGAGCAGTACTTC. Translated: CSVEKTGGARDEQYF.

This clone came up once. CDR3 in DNA: TGTGCCAGCAGCCAAGTAGTGGGGACAGGGGACTATGGCTACACCTTC. Protein sequence: CASSQVVGTGDYGYTF. The rearrangement joins TRBV4-2 to TRBJ1-2, with TRBD1 identical over 10 bases. The germline V gene encodes CDR1 LGHNA and CDR2 YNFKEQ. The CDR3 has 16 residues. Trimming cost V 1 base and J 3 bases; bases outside gene matches: 5.

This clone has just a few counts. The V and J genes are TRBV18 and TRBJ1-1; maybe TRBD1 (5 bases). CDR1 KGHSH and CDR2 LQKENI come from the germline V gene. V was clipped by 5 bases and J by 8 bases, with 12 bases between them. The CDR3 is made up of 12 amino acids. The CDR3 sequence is CASSAREGEAFF. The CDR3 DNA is TGTGCCAGCTCAGCCAGGGAGGGGGAAGCTTTCTTT.

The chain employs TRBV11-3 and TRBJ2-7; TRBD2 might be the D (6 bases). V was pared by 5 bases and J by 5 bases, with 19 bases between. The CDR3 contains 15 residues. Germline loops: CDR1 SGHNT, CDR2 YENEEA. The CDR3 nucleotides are TGTGCCAGCAGCGCGGGGTCCCCGGACCTCCACGAGCAGTACTTC. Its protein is CASSAGSPDLHEQYF.

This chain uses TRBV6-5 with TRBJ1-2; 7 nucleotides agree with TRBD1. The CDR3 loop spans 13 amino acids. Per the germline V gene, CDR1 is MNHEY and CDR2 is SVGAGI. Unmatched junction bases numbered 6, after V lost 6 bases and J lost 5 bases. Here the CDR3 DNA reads TGTGCCAGCAGATCAGACAGGGCATATGGCTACACCTTC. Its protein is CASRSDRAYGYTF.

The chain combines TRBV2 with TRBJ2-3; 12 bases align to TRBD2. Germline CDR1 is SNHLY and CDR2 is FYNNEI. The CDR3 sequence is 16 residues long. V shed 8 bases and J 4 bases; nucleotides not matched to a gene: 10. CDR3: CASSLAGGPWADTQYF. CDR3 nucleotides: TGTGCCAGCTCCCTAGCGGGGGGGCCGTGGGCAGATACGCAGTATTTT. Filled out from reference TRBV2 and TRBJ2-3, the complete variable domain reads EPEVTQTPSHQVTQMGQEVILRCVPISNHLYFYWYRQILGQKVEFLVSFYNNEISEKSEIFDDQFSVERPDGSNFTLKIRSTKLEDSAMYFCASSLAGGPWADTQYFGPGTRLTVL.

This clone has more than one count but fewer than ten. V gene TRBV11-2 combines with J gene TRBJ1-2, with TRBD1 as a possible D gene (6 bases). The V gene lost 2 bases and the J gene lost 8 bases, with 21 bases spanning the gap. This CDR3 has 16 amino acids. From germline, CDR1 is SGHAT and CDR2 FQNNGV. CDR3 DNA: TGTGCCAGCAGCTTAAGTTCCGTGGGGGCGAGTAGGGGCTACACCTTC. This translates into CASSLSSVGASRGYTF. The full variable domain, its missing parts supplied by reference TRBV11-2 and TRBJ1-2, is EAGVAQSPRYKIIEKRQSVAFWCNPISGHATLYWYQQILGQGPKLLIQFQNNGVVDDSQLPKDRFSAERLKGVDSTLKIQPAKLEDSAVYLCASSLSSVGASRGYTFGSGTRLTVV.

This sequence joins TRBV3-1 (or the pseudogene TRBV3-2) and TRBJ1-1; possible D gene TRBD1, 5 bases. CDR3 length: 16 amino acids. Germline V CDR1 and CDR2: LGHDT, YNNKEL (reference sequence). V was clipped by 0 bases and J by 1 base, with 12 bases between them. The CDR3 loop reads CASSQDLGGRNTEAFF. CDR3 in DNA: TGTGCCAGCAGCCAAGATTTGGGGGGACGGAACACTGAAGCTTTCTTT.

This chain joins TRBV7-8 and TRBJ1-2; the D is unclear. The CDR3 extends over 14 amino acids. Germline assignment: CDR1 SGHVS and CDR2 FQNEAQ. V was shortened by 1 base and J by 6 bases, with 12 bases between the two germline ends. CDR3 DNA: TGTGCCAGCAGCTTAGTAATGGGAGGAAATGGCTACACCTTC. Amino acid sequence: CASSLVMGGNGYTF.

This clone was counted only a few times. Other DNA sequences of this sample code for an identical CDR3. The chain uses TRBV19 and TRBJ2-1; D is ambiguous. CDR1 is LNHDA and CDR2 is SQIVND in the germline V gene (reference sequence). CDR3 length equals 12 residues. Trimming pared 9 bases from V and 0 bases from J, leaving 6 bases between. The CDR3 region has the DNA TGTGCCAGCTCCCCCTCCTACAATGAGCAGTTCTTC. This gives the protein CASSPSYNEQFF.

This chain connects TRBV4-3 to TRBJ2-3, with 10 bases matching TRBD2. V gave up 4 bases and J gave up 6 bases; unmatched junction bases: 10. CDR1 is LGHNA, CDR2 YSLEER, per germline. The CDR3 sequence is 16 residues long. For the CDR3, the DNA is TGCGCCAGCAGCCTATTAGGAGCGGGGGGGAAGGATACGCAGTATTTT. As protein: CASSLLGAGGKDTQYF.

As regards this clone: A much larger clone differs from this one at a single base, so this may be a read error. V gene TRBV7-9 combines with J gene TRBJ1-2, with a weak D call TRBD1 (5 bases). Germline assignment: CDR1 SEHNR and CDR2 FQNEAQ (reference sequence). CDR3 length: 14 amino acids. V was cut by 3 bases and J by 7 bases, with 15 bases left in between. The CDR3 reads CASSFRAGSGGYTF. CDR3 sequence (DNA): TGTGCCAGCAGCTTCAGGGCAGGGTCGGGTGGCTACACCTTC.

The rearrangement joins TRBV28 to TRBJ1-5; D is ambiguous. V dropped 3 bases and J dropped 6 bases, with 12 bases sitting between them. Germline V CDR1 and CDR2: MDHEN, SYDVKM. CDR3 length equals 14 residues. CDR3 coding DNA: TGTGCCAGCAGTTTGGAGTGGGGAGGTCAGCCCCAGCATTTT. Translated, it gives CASSLEWGGQPQHF. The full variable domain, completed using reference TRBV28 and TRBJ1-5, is DVKVTQSSRYLVKRTGEKVFLECVQDMDHENMFWYRQDPGLGLRLIYFSYDVKMKEKGDIPEGYSVSREKKERFSLILESASTNQTSMYLCASSLEWGGQPQHFGDGTRLSIL.

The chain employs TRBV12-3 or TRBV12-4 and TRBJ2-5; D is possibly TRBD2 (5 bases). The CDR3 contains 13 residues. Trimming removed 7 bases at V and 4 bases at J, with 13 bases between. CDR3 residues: CASNRGFGETQYF. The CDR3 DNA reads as TGTGCCAGCAACCGAGGGTTTGGAGAGACCCAGTACTTC.

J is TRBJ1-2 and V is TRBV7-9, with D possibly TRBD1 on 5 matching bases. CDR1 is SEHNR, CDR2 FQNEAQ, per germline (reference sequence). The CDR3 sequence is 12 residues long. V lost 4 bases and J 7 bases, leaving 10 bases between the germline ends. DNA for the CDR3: TGTGCCAGCAGCTACACGGGGGGTGGCTACACCTTC. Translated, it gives CASSYTGGGYTF.

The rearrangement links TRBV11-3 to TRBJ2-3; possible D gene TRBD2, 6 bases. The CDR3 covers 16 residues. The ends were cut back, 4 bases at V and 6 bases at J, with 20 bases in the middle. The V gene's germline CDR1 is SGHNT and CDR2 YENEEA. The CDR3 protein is CASSSRTGTGADTQYF. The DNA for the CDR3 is TGTGCCAGCAGCTCCAGGACCGGGACTGGGGCCGATACGCAGTATTTT. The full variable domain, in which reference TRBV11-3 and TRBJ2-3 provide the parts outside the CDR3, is EAGVVQSPRYKIIEKKQPVAFWCNPISGHNTLYWYLQNLGQGPELLIRYENEEAVDDSQLPKDRFSAERLKGVDSTLKIQPAELGDSAVYLCASSSRTGTGADTQYFGPGTRLTVL.

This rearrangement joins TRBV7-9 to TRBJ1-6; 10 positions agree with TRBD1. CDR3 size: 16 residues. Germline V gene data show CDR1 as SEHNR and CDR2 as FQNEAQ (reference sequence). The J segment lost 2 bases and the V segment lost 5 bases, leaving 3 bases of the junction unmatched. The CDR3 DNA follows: TGTGCCAGCAGCGTCGGACAGGGGGCCTATAATTCACCCCTCCACTTT. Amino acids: CASSVGQGAYNSPLHF.

CDR3 nucleotides: TGTGCCAGCAGCTTAGTTTCCGGGGGACGCTCCTACAATGAGCAGTTCTTC. Protein sequence: CASSLVSGGRSYNEQFF. The chain is built from TRBV11-2 and TRBJ2-1, with D possibly being TRBD2 (6 bases). V was shortened by 1 base and J by 0 bases, with 13 bases between the two germline ends. The CDR3 has 17 amino acids. CDR1 and CDR2 (germline): SGHAT, FQNNGV. The full variable domain, in which reference TRBV11-2 and TRBJ2-1 provide the parts outside the CDR3, is EAGVAQSPRYKIIEKRQSVAFWCNPISGHATLYWYQQILGQGPKLLIQFQNNGVVDDSQLPKDRFSAERLKGVDSTLKIQPAKLEDSAVYLCASSLVSGGRSYNEQFFGPGTRLTVL.

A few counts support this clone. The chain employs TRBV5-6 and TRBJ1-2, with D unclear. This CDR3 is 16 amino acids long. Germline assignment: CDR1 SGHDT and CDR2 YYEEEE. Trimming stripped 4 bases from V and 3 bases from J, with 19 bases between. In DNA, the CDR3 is TGTGCCAGCAGCCTCACTCCTCTTAAAAGTGACTATGGCTACACCTTC. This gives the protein CASSLTPLKSDYGYTF.

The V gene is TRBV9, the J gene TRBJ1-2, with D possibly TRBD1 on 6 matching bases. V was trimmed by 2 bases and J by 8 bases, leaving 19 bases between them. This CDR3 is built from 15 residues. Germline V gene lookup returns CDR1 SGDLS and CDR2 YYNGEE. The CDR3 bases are TGTGCCAGCAGCGTTCGGGACACCAACTCCCCGGGCTACACCTTC. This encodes CASSVRDTNSPGYTF.

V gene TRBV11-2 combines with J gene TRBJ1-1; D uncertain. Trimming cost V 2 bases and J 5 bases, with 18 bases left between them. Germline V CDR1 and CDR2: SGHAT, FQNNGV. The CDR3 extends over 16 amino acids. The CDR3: CASSLLFGIGVTEAFF. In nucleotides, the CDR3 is TGTGCCAGCAGCTTACTCTTCGGGATCGGGGTTACTGAAGCTTTCTTT.

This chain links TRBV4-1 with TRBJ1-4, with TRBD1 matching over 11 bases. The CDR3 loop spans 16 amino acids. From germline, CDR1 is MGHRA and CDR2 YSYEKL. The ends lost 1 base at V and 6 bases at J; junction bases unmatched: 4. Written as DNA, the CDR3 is TGCGCCAGCAGCCAAGGTTGGGGACAGGGGGATGAAAAACTGTTTTTT. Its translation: CASSQGWGQGDEKLFF.

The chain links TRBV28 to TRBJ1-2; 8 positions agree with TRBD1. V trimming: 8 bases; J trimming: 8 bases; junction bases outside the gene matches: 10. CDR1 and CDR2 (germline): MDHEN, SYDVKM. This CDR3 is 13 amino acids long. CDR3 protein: CASRGQAPRGYTF. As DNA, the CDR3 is TGTGCCAGCCGGGGACAGGCCCCAAGGGGCTACACCTTC.

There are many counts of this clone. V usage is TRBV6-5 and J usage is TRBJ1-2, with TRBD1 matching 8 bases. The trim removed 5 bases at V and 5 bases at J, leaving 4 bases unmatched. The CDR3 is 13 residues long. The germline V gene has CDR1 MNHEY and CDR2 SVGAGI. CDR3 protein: CASSPRQGYGYTF. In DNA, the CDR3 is TGTGCCAGCAGTCCTAGACAGGGGTATGGCTACACCTTC.

For the CDR3, the DNA is TGTGCCAGCAGTTACGGGAGCGGGGGCGAGACCCAGTACTTC. Amino acids: CASSYGSGGETQYF. This chain connects TRBV6-5 to TRBJ2-5; 8 positions match TRBD2. From germline, CDR1 is MNHEY and CDR2 SVGAGI. With V trimmed by 2 bases and J by 5 bases, 4 bases remained unmatched. The CDR3 has 14 residues.

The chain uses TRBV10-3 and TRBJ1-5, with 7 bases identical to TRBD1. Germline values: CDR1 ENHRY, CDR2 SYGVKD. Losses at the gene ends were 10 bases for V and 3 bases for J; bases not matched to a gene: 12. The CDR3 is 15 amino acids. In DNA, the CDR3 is TGTGCCACCGGGGGTCTAGGGGGCAACAATCAGCCCCAGCATTTT. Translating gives CATGGLGGNNQPQHF.